This T cell receptor (beta chain) was identified in a study of early T cells in non-severe SARS-CoV-2 infection. About the research overall: Sequencing of bulk RNA from unsorted whole blood was done, without chain pairing.

CDR1 is SGHVS and CDR2 is FQNEAQ in the germline V gene. Trimming cost V 0 bases and J 6 bases; bases outside gene matches: 4. CDR3 length equals 14 residues. In regard to this clonotype: Antigen unknown.

Each cDNA molecule carried a unique molecular identifier. TCRdb analysed the 5' RACE reads with MiXCR anew, one entry per CDR3 protein. Counted here are roughly 64,000 distinct CDR3 sequences, about 12% occurring once; the ten biggest clones make up 3.5% to 5%. Broader study findings: Matching with VDJdb favored anti-spike CD8 responses (missing private and CD4 specificities).

The chain employs TRBV7-8 and TRBJ2-7; 8 positions agree with TRBD2. This receptor was identified in an adult who was a healthcare worker with PCR-confirmed SARS-CoV-2 infection or an uninfected control (not recorded which). Sequencing was carried out using whole blood. The CDR3 loop reads CASSLAAGVGEQYF. CDR3 nucleotide sequence: TGTGCCAGCAGCTTAGCAGCGGGGGTGGGCGAGCAGTACTTC.